This TCR beta chain was found in a study of cytomegalovirus exposure and HLA in healthy donors. The PCR made use of 60 Vbeta and 13 Jbeta primers. Here immunoSEQ multiplex PCR was the method, and the copy in TCRdb shows in-frame clones only, minus some. The data contain around 150,000 clones, roughly two thirds of them singletons. This CDR3 has 14 residues. CDR1 and CDR2 from the germline V gene are SGHVS and FNYEAQ. The junction had 4 bases not matched to a gene; V was cut back by 1 base and J by 4 bases. J is TRBJ2-7 and V is TRBV7-6, with TRBD1 matching 7 bases. The sequencing input was PBMCs. This sequence originates from a woman aged 25 to 39 in good health and CMV-seronegative. The CDR3 DNA is TGTGCCAGCAGCTTAGGTACAGGGGAATACGAGCAGTACTTC. Translation: CASSLGTGEYEQYF. Together with reference TRBV7-6 and TRBJ2-7, the CDR3 gives the full variable domain: GAGVSQSPRYKVTKRGQDVALRCDPISGHVSLYWYRQALGQGPEFLTYFNYEAQQDKSGLPNDRFSAERPEGSISTLTIQRTEQRDSAMYRCASSLGTGEYEQYFGPGTRLTVT.